The following is a T cell receptor beta chain sequence with its context. Its target antigen remains unknown. Base quality data are lacking; no much larger clone is found one base away. The method was multiplex PCR. Sequenced using an Illumina HiSeq 4000. CDR3 regions were amplified by Arm-PCR with iRepertoire HTBI primers to construct TCR beta libraries. Before sequencing, the PCR products underwent gel purification. The authors' analysis ran thus. A total of around 66 TRBV and approximately 15 TRBJ segments were identified across samples and were used for gene usage analysis of CDR3 amino acid clonotypes. COPE and FqMerger were used to merge filtered high-quality paired reads into contigs. BLAST was used to align contigs to IMGT TRBV, TRBD and TRBJ reference genes, with CDR3 defined following IMGT. Highly expanded clones were defined as clonotypes with a frequency above 0.1%. Repertoire diversity was measured by Shannon entropy, and V-J evenness by the Gini coefficient. A clonotype found in more than one individual was treated as public. TCRdb reprocessing: public reads trimmed at Q25 with fastp, clones called with MiXCR, in-frame beta chains kept. Each entry is one CDR3 protein sequence, shown with its most common DNA and genes. For this entry, the V and J calls and clone size follow TCRdb and not the study's own pipeline. The sample profile shows some 430,000 distinct CDR3 sequences; roughly a fifth of them were found once. The ten largest clones add up to more than 6% of the sample.

For this chain, trimming is 6 bases at the V end and 3 bases at the J end, and the number of junction bases without a gene match is 19. CDR1 is given as DFQATT and CDR2 as SNEGSKA, both from the germline V gene (reference sequence). From the cysteine up to the phenylalanine, the CDR3 has a length of 18 residues. The sequence is cut down to CDR3 DNA, 54 bases in frame from base 1. The data were obtained in a study of regulatory T cells in long-lasting Graves disease (dated by TCRdb to the early 2020s). Regarding the complete study: Persistent Graves' disease was defined as persistently positive TSH receptor autoantibodies together with antithyroid drug treatment for over 5 years. Patients with persistent Graves' disease were compared with patients with newly diagnosed Graves' disease using TCR sequencing and RNA sequencing of peripheral blood. The study was registered as a clinical trial and conducted in China. A total of 33 samples underwent TCR sequencing, from some 13 patients with persistent Graves' disease and 20 or so patients with newly diagnosed Graves' disease. Antithyroid drugs had been taken for about 10.3 years on average by persistent Graves' disease patients in the clinical cohort.

In light of the paper, this sample's time point label describes: persistent/refractory GD, antithyroid drugs over 5 years with positive TRAb. For both TCR sequencing and RNA sequencing, RNA was extracted from PBMCs in TRIzol. The diagnosis of Graves' disease followed American Thyroid Association guidelines. Patients were recruited from an endocrinology department in Xi'an, China. Each patient gave 7 to 9.5 milliliters of peripheral blood, collected in an EDTA anticoagulant tube. Ficoll Paque Plus density gradient separation was used to isolate PBMCs, and no further T cell sorting was performed. An Agilent 2100 Bioanalyzer and agarose gel were used to check RNA quality, while a NanoDrop 2000 measured RNA concentration. Broad study findings and their caveats: Peripheral blood alone was examined, since thyroid tissue, which constituted the primary lesion, could not be accessed. Sequencing and analysis were limited to the TCR beta chain. The authors acknowledged the small sample size as a limitation that may reduce accuracy. Compared with newly diagnosed patients, persistent Graves' disease patients had lower TCR Shannon entropy and fewer highly expanded clones, which suggests clonal expansion. More public clonotypes were shared among persistent patients (2,741) than among newly diagnosed patients (over 900). Preferential use of TRBV28, TRBJ1-2 and TRBJ2-5 was observed in persistent disease, whereas TRBV20-1 and TRBJ2-1 were favored in newly diagnosed disease.

This clonotype was sampled from a female donor with Graves disease. The specimen comprised peripheral blood mononuclear cells (PBMCs), sampled when the disease was refractory, from a patient treated with antithyroid drugs. The V and J segments used are TRBV20-1 and TRBJ2-4; 8 bases in the junction line up with TRBD2. The CDR3 sequence is CSARGSGAAPGDKNIQYF. Here is the DNA: TGCAGTGCACGGGGTAGCGGGGCCGCCCCAGGGGACAAAAACATTCAGTACTTC.